Presented here are 31 T cell receptor beta chains from one specimen sequenced in a study of blood T cell repertoires in COVID-19. TCRdb's copy holds only in-frame clones and misses some; the assay was immunoSEQ multiplex PCR. The top ten clones hold over 6% of a sample with a few hundred thousand clones, approximately 86% of them seen once. The source material was peripheral blood. These receptor sequences come from a woman in her sixties or seventies with active or convalescent COVID-19.

The chain links TRBV7-2 to TRBJ2-7; no firm D call. Germline CDR1 reads SGHTA; CDR2 reads FQGNSA. The CDR3 covers 12 residues. Trimming removed 3 bases at V and 4 bases at J, with 7 bases between. CDR3 DNA: TGTGCCAGCAGCTTGGCTCCTTACGAGCAGTACTTC. Protein sequence: CASSLAPYEQYF.

The chain uses TRBV20-1 and TRBJ2-4, with unresolved D. Looked up from germline, CDR1 is DFQATT and CDR2 is SNEGSKA (reference sequence). Trimming cost V 7 bases and J 7 bases, with 8 bases left between them. The CDR3 has 10 residues. The CDR3 region has the DNA TGCAGTGGAGGTCTCAACATTCAGTACTTC. Amino acid sequence: CSGGLNIQYF.

The chain couples TRBV7-9 to TRBJ2-3; D perhaps matches TRBD2 (7 bases). The CDR3 loop spans 17 amino acids. The V end was cut by 3 bases, the J end by 2 bases, with 18 bases between. Per the germline V gene, CDR1 is SEHNR and CDR2 is FQNEAQ (reference sequence). The CDR3 region is CASSFSHGGTYTDTQYF. For the CDR3, the DNA is TGTGCCAGCAGCTTCAGCCACGGGGGGACATACACAGATACGCAGTATTTT. The variable domain in full, with the rest retrieved from reference TRBV7-9 and TRBJ2-3, is DTGVSQNPRHKITKRGQNVTFRCDPISEHNRLYWYRQTLGQGPEFLTYFQNEAQLEKSRLLSDRFSAERPKGSFSTLEIQRTEQGDSAMYLCASSFSHGGTYTDTQYFGPGTRLTVL.

The J gene is TRBJ1-4, the V gene TRBV11-3, with 10 bases matching TRBD1. The CDR3 contains 16 residues. Germline CDR1 and CDR2: SGHNT and YENEEA. V shed 5 bases, J shed 3 bases, and the junction held 6 bases outside the gene matches. The CDR3, as DNA: TGTGCCAGCAGCCCCCCCGGGACAGGGGCTAATGAAAAACTGTTTTTT. This gives the protein CASSPPGTGANEKLFF. Together with reference TRBV11-3 and TRBJ1-4, the CDR3 gives the full variable domain: EAGVVQSPRYKIIEKKQPVAFWCNPISGHNTLYWYLQNLGQGPELLIRYENEEAVDDSQLPKDRFSAERLKGVDSTLKIQPAELGDSAVYLCASSPPGTGANEKLFFGSGTQLSVL.

V is TRBV4-3 and J is TRBJ2-2; D not resolved. Trimming pared 4 bases from V and 7 bases from J, leaving 16 bases between. This CDR3 has 15 amino acids. The germline CDR1 and CDR2 sequences are LGHNA and YSLEER. The CDR3 DNA reads as TGCGCCAGCAGCCCATCGTTTCGGGTCCGCGGGGAGCTGTTTTTT. This gives the protein CASSPSFRVRGELFF.

The chain links TRBV6-2 or TRBV6-3 to TRBJ1-1, with D perhaps TRBD1 (5 bases). The CDR3 consists of 12 residues. V dropped 2 bases and J dropped 9 bases, with 10 bases sitting between them. From germline, CDR1 is MNHEY and CDR2 SVGEGT. This CDR3 is CASSYRSGQAFF. For the CDR3, the DNA is TGTGCCAGCAGTTACAGGTCAGGGCAAGCTTTCTTT.

The V call is TRBV12-3 or TRBV12-4, the J call TRBJ1-3; 7 bases line up with TRBD1. J gave up 7 bases and V 7 bases, and 7 bases lay outside the gene matches. This CDR3 is built from 13 residues. The CDR3 nucleotides are TGTGCCAGCACCATCGACAGGGTGAACACCATATATTTT. It translates to CASTIDRVNTIYF.

The chain employs TRBV4-3 and TRBJ1-6; D uncertain. Germline assignment: CDR1 LGHNA and CDR2 YSLEER. CDR3 length: 13 amino acids. The V end lost 0 bases, the J end lost 7 bases, and 4 bases lay between the germline ends. The CDR3: CASSQEANSPLHF. CDR3 coding DNA: TGCGCCAGCAGCCAAGAGGCCAATTCACCCCTCCACTTT.

This chain connects TRBV6-5 to TRBJ2-1; 7 bases fit TRBD1. Trimming removed 5 bases from V and 0 bases from J; junction bases left unmatched: 4. Germline V gene data show CDR1 as MNHEY and CDR2 as SVGAGI. The CDR3 contains 15 residues. In DNA form, the CDR3 reads TGTGCCAGCAGTCCACGGACAGGCTCCTACAATGAGCAGTTCTTC. This gives the protein CASSPRTGSYNEQFF.

V and J are TRBV7-8 and TRBJ1-4; TRBD1 is a possible D gene (6 bases). V lost 1 base and J 8 bases, leaving 8 bases between the germline ends. Germline values: CDR1 SGHVS, CDR2 FQNEAQ. CDR3 length: 13 amino acids. The CDR3 is CASSLDRVEKLFF. The DNA of the CDR3 is TGTGCCAGCAGCTTAGACAGGGTGGAAAAACTGTTTTTT.

The gene calls are TRBV7-8 and TRBJ1-4, with D possibly being TRBD1 (6 bases). Germline-derived CDR1 and CDR2 are SGHVS and FQNEAQ. The CDR3 extends over 14 amino acids. Between the trimmed V and J ends, which lost 5 bases and 8 bases, there was a span of 15 bases. The CDR3 nucleotides are TGTGCCAGCAGCCCCCTGACCACAGGGGAAAAACTGTTTTTT. Its protein product is CASSPLTTGEKLFF.

This clone has only one observation. This chain joins TRBV2 and TRBJ1-6, with D hard to call. V shed 3 bases and J shed 5 bases, with 5 bases lying between them. Germline CDR1 reads SNHLY; CDR2 reads FYNNEI. There are 13 residues in the CDR3. The CDR3 spells CASSDTDNSPLHF. CDR3 sequence (DNA): TGTGCCAGCAGTGACACAGATAATTCACCCCTCCACTTT.

The V call is TRBV5-1, the J call TRBJ1-2; D not certain. Trimming left V 0 bases short and J 6 bases short, with 12 bases between. Germline CDR1 reads SGHRS; CDR2 reads YFSETQ. The CDR3 runs 14 residues. Here the CDR3 DNA reads TGCGCCAGCAGCTTGGATGGGAGCTCGGATGGCTACACCTTC. Translated, it gives CASSLDGSSDGYTF.

In its sample, this clone was seen once. J is TRBJ1-5 and V is TRBV6-5; D is ambiguous. The CDR3 runs 13 residues. CDR1 is MNHEY and CDR2 is SVGAGI in the germline V gene. The V and J ends lost 8 bases and 0 bases respectively, with 8 bases between them. The chain's CDR3 is CASHSGSNQPQHF. The CDR3 region has the DNA TGTGCCAGCCACTCGGGTAGCAATCAGCCCCAGCATTTT.

The chain couples TRBV28 to TRBJ2-3, with D possibly being TRBD2 (6 bases). With 4 bases removed from V and 0 bases from J, the gap between germline ends came to 14 bases. CDR3 length equals 16 residues. Germline values: CDR1 MDHEN, CDR2 SYDVKM. CDR3 protein: CASSSLAANSTDTQYF. The CDR3 coding sequence is TGTGCCAGCAGTTCGTTAGCGGCAAATAGCACAGATACGCAGTATTTT.

V is TRBV5-6 and J is TRBJ2-3, with a weak D call TRBD1 (6 bases). Germline loops: CDR1 SGHDT, CDR2 YYEEEE. CDR3 length: 14 residues. Trimming left V 0 bases short and J 7 bases short, with 12 bases between. CDR3 nucleotides: TGTGCCAGCAGCTTGGCCGGGCAGGGGTATACGCAGTATTTT. Amino acids: CASSLAGQGYTQYF.

This chain joins TRBV5-6 and TRBJ2-7; 8 positions match TRBD1. V trimming: 3 bases; J trimming: 5 bases; junction bases outside the gene matches: 4. CDR1 is SGHDT, CDR2 YYEEEE, per germline. The CDR3 runs 13 residues. The CDR3 reads CASSWDRFNEQYF. Written as DNA, the CDR3 is TGTGCCAGCAGCTGGGACAGGTTCAACGAGCAGTACTTC. The complete variable domain, with remaining parts taken from reference TRBV5-6 and TRBJ2-7, reads DAGVTQSPTHLIKTRGQQVTLRCSPKSGHDTVSWYQQALGQGPQFIFQYYEEEERQRGNFPDRFSGHQFPNYSSELNVNALLLGDSALYLCASSWDRFNEQYFGPGTRLTVT.

The chain combines TRBV10-3 with TRBJ2-5; 8 bases fit TRBD2. Germline CDR1 ENHRY, CDR2 SYGVKD. V gave up 5 bases and J gave up 1 base; unmatched junction bases: 3. The CDR3 length is 14 residues. CDR3 residues: CAISPTSGQETQYF. CDR3 sequence (DNA): TGTGCCATCAGTCCTACTAGCGGCCAAGAGACCCAGTACTTC.

The V and J genes are TRBV11-3 and TRBJ2-1; TRBD2 is a possible D gene (7 bases). V was cut by 5 bases and J by 10 bases, with 18 bases left in between. The CDR3 spans 14 residues. The germline CDR1 and CDR2 sequences are SGHNT and YENEEA. This CDR3 is CASSRAGGAEEQFF. CDR3 DNA sequence: TGTGCCAGCAGCCGCGCTGGGGGGGCTGAAGAGCAGTTCTTC.

The chain recombines TRBV5-1 with TRBJ2-1; 7 bases match TRBD1. The V and J ends lost 4 bases and 7 bases, in that order; junction bases with no gene match: 8. Germline CDR1 and CDR2: SGHRS and YFSETQ. This CDR3 comprises 14 residues. In DNA form, the CDR3 reads TGCGCCAGCAGCCCCCAGACAGGGACGAATGAGCAGTTCTTC. Encoded protein: CASSPQTGTNEQFF.

The gene calls are TRBV7-8 and TRBJ2-5; perhaps TRBD1 as D (8 bases). CDR1 is SGHVS and CDR2 is FQNEAQ in the germline V gene. Between the trimmed V and J ends, which lost 0 bases and 3 bases, there was a span of 14 bases. The CDR3 runs 16 residues. The CDR3 loop reads CASSLAGQGGKETQYF. CDR3 DNA sequence: TGTGCCAGCAGCTTAGCAGGACAGGGAGGGAAAGAGACCCAGTACTTC.

The rearrangement links TRBV3-1 (or the pseudogene TRBV3-2) to TRBJ2-7; tentatively, D is TRBD1 (7 bases). Germline V gene lookup returns CDR1 LGHDT and CDR2 YNNKEL (reference sequence). The CDR3 loop spans 14 amino acids. Trimming removed 4 bases from V and 1 base from J, with 11 bases in between. CDR3 in amino acids: CASSPRGRSYEQYF. As DNA, the CDR3 is TGTGCCAGCAGCCCCAGGGGGAGGTCCTACGAGCAGTACTTC.

V usage is TRBV4-3 and J usage is TRBJ2-2; D not certain. CDR3 length: 16 residues. V lost 0 bases to trimming and J lost 2 bases, with 10 bases between them. Germline V gives CDR1 LGHNA, CDR2 YSLEER. CDR3: CASSQDLEANTGELFF. CDR3 DNA sequence: TGCGCCAGCAGCCAAGATCTAGAGGCCAACACCGGGGAGCTGTTTTTT.

The chain has TRBV6-1 and TRBJ1-6; D is unresolved. This CDR3 contains 14 residues. V gave up 3 bases and J gave up 5 bases, with 8 bases separating them. CDR1 is MNHNS, CDR2 SASEGT, per germline. The CDR3 spells CASSDVGDNSPLHF. Here the CDR3 DNA reads TGTGCCAGCAGTGACGTCGGGGATAATTCACCCCTCCACTTT.

This chain connects TRBV6-5 to TRBJ1-2; possibly TRBD1 for D (6 bases). The CDR3 sequence is 16 residues long. The germline gives CDR1 MNHEY, CDR2 SVGAGI. V was clipped by 0 bases and J by 4 bases, with 15 bases between them. The CDR3 region is CASSYSRGSGSYGYTF. Here the CDR3 DNA reads TGTGCCAGCAGTTACTCGAGGGGGTCGGGGTCCTATGGCTACACCTTC.

The chain carries TRBV5-6 and TRBJ1-3, with TRBD1 matching 9 bases. Germline V gives CDR1 SGHDT, CDR2 YYEEEE. The CDR3 runs to 16 residues. V was clipped by 0 bases and J by 4 bases; unmatched bases: 5. The CDR3 loop reads CASSLEQGAYGNTIYF. For the CDR3, the DNA is TGTGCCAGCAGCTTGGAACAGGGGGCCTACGGAAACACCATATATTTT.

V and J are TRBV12-3 or TRBV12-4 and TRBJ1-2, with 7 bases that match TRBD1. Unmatched junction bases numbered 7, after V lost 5 bases and J lost 7 bases. This CDR3 region has 13 residues. The CDR3 sequence: CASSHRGFGGYTF. CDR3 nucleotides: TGTGCCAGCAGTCACAGGGGTTTTGGTGGCTACACCTTC.

The rearrangement uses TRBV6-5 and TRBJ1-1, with 8 positions matching TRBD1. CDR3 length equals 14 residues. CDR1 MNHEY and CDR2 SVGAGI come from the germline V gene. V lost 6 bases to trimming and J lost 0 bases; unmatched junction nucleotides: 3. CDR3 bases: TGTGCCAGCAGGAGACAGGGGATGAACACTGAAGCTTTCTTT. Protein: CASRRQGMNTEAFF.

The CDR3 loop is CASSIRGDRAGNEQFF. In DNA, the CDR3 is TGTGCCAGCAGCATCAGGGGAGACCGGGCGGGCAATGAGCAGTTCTTC. The J gene is TRBJ2-1, the V gene TRBV9; TRBD1 might be the D (6 bases). The length of the CDR3 is 16 residues. Trimming cost V 4 bases and J 6 bases, with 20 bases left between them. Germline CDR1 reads SGDLS; CDR2 reads YYNGEE.

The J gene is TRBJ1-1, the V gene TRBV7-2; the D is unclear. V was clipped by 7 bases and J by 4 bases, with 10 bases between them. The CDR3 has 12 residues. Germline-derived CDR1 and CDR2 are SGHTA and FQGNSA. This CDR3 reads CASTRLSTEAFF. The CDR3 bases are TGTGCCAGCACTCGTTTGAGCACTGAAGCTTTCTTT. The complete variable domain, with remaining parts taken from reference TRBV7-2 and TRBJ1-1, reads GAGVSQSPSNKVTEKGKDVELRCDPISGHTALYWYRQSLGQGLEFLIYFQGNSAPDKSGLPSDRFSAERTGGSVSTLTIQRTQQEDSAVYLCASTRLSTEAFFGQGTRLTVV.

The chain has TRBV11-2 and TRBJ2-5, with 7 bases aligning to TRBD2. CDR3 length: 17 amino acids. The J segment lost 3 bases and the V segment lost 7 bases, leaving 17 bases of the junction unmatched. The germline V gene encodes CDR1 SGHAT and CDR2 FQNNGV. The CDR3 sequence: CASTSNLGGGLEETQYF. CDR3 DNA sequence: TGTGCCAGCACCTCCAACCTCGGGGGAGGGTTGGAAGAGACCCAGTACTTC.